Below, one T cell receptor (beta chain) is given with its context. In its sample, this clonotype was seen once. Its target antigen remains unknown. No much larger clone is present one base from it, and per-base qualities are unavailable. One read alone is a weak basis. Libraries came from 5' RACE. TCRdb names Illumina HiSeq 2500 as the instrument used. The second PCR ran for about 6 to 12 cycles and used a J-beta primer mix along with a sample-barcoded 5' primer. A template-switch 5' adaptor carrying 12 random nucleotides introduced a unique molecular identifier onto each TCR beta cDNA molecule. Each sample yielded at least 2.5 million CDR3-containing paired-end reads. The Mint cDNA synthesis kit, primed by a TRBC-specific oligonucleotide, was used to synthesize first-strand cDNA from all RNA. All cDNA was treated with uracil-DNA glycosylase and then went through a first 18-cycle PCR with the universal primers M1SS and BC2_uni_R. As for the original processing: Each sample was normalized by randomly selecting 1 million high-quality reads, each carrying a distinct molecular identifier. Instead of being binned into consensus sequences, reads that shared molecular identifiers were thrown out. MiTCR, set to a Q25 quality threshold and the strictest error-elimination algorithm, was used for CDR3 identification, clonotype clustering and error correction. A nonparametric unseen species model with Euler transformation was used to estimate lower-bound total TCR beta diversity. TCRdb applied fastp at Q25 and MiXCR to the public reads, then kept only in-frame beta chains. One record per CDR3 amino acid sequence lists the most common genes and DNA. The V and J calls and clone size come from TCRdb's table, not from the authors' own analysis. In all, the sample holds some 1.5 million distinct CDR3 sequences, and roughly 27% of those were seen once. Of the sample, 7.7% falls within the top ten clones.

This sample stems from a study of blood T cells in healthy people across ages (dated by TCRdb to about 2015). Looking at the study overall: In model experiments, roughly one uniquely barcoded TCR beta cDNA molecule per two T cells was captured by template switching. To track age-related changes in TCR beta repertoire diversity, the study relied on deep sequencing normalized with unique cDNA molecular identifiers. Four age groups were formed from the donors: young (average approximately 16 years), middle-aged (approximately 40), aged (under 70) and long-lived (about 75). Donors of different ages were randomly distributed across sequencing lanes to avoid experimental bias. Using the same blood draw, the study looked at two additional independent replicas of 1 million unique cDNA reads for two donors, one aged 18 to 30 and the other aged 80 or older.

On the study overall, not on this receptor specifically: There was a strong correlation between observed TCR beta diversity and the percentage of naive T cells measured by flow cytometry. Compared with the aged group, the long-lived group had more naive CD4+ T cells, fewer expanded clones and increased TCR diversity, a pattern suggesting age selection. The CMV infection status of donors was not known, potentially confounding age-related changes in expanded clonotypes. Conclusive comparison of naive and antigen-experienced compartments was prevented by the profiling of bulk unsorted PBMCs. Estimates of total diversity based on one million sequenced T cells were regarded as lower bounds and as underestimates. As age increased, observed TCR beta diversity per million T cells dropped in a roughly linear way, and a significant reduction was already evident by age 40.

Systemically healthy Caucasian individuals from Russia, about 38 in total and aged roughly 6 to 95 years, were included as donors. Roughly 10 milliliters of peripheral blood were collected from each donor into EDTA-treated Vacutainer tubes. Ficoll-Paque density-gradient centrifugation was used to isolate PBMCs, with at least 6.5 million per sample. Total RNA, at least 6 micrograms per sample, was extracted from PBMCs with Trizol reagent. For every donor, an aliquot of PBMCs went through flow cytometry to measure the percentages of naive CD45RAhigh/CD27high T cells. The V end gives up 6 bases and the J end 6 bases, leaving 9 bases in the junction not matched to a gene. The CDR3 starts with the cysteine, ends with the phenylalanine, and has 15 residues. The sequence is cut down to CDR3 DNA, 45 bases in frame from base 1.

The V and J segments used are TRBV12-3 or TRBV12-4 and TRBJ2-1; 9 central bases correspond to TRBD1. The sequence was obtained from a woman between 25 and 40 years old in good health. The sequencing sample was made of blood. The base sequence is TGTGCCAGCAGCCTGGACAGGGGAATTAGCAATGAGCAGTTCTTC. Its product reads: CASSLDRGISNEQFF.